The 18 T cell receptor beta chains below come from one sample, sequenced in a study of blood T cell repertoires in COVID-19. Clones were sequenced by immunoSEQ multiplex PCR, and TCRdb holds only the in-frame ones, with some missing. Of fewer than 300,000 clones in the sample, less than 85% were seen once. Sequenced sample: PBMCs or T cells enriched from blood (not recorded which). All receptors derive from a woman between 50 and 59 years old who had recovered from COVID-19.

The V gene is TRBV15, the J gene TRBJ2-1; D is undetermined. The CDR3 has 12 residues. Deletions cut 0 bases from V and 11 bases from J, with 8 bases between. Per the germline V gene, CDR1 is LNHNV and CDR2 is YYDKDF (reference sequence). In nucleotides, the CDR3 is TGTGCCACCAGCAGAGATTTCGTTAAGCAGTTCTTC. It specifies CATSRDFVKQFF.

In DNA form, the CDR3 reads TGTGCCAGCAGGCCGGGACTAGCCCTCTCTGGGGCCAACGTCCTGACTTTC. Residues: CASRPGLALSGANVLTF. The V gene is TRBV28, the J gene TRBJ2-6; 9 nucleotides match TRBD2. The ends lost 6 bases at V and 0 bases at J; junction bases unmatched: 6. From germline, CDR1 is MDHEN and CDR2 SYDVKM. This CDR3 is 17 amino acids long.

The genes are TRBV11-2 and TRBJ2-2; 7 positions match TRBD2. Trimming cost V 5 bases and J 2 bases; bases outside gene matches: 8. Germline V gene sequence: CDR1 SGHAT, CDR2 FQNNGV. The CDR3 is 16 residues long. The CDR3 sequence: CASSGARGLNTGELFF. The CDR3 nucleotides are TGTGCCAGCAGCGGTGCCCGGGGACTAAACACCGGGGAGCTGTTTTTT.

The CDR3 reads CASSSGQHYNSPLHF. The CDR3 DNA is TGTGCCAGCAGCTCAGGACAGCACTATAATTCACCCCTCCACTTT. The V call is TRBV7-6, the J call TRBJ1-6, with D possibly being TRBD1 (6 bases). Germline V CDR1 and CDR2: SGHVS, FNYEAQ. This CDR3 is 15 amino acids long. Trimming removed 4 bases at V and 3 bases at J, with 10 bases between.

The chain combines TRBV24-1 with TRBJ1-1; 9 nucleotides agree with TRBD1. CDR3 size: 15 residues. The germline gives CDR1 KGHDR, CDR2 SFDVKD. V lost 4 bases and J lost 0; bases outside the gene matches: 2. Here the CDR3 reads CATSEGTGMNTEAFF. CDR3 sequence (DNA): TGTGCCACCAGTGAGGGGACAGGGATGAACACTGAAGCTTTCTTT.

This clone appeared a single time. V is TRBV19 and J is TRBJ1-2; D remains ambiguous. The germline CDR1 and CDR2 sequences are LNHDA and SQIVND (reference sequence). CDR3 length: 13 residues. V gave up 1 base and J gave up 5 bases, with 8 bases separating them. The DNA for the CDR3 is TGTGCCAGTAGTATAGCAGCGTCATATGGCTACACCTTC. It yields the protein CASSIAASYGYTF.

The chain uses TRBV6-5 and TRBJ1-2; D not resolved. The CDR3 runs to 14 residues. V was pared by 6 bases and J by 7 bases, with 18 bases between. Germline V lookup: CDR1 MNHEY, CDR2 SVGAGI. The CDR3 bases are TGTGCCAGCAGCGTTAATCCATTAGACTCTGGCTACACCTTC. Translated: CASSVNPLDSGYTF.

The rearrangement links TRBV19 to TRBJ1-1; a weak D match, TRBD1 (5 bases). CDR1 is LNHDA and CDR2 is SQIVND in the germline V gene (reference sequence). V lost 2 bases, J lost 5 bases, and 9 bases lay in between. The CDR3 is 13 amino acids. CDR3 coding DNA: TGTGCCAGTAGTATACAGGGTCGGACTGAAGCTTTCTTT. Protein sequence: CASSIQGRTEAFF. The variable domain in full, with the rest retrieved from reference TRBV19 and TRBJ1-1, is DGGITQSPKYLFRKEGQNVTLSCEQNLNHDAMYWYRQDPGQGLRLIYYSQIVNDFQKGDIAEGYSVSREKKESFPLTVTSAQKNPTAFYLCASSIQGRTEAFFGQGTRLTVV.

The CDR3 sequence: CASSFYMNTEAFF. CDR3 DNA: TGTGCCAGCAGCTTCTATATGAACACTGAAGCTTTCTTT. The chain links TRBV7-8 to TRBJ1-1; D remains unclear. From germline, CDR1 is SGHVS and CDR2 FQNEAQ. Deletions cut 3 bases from V and 0 bases from J, with 5 bases between. CDR3 length equals 13 residues.

V is TRBV7-8 and J is TRBJ1-2, with D unclear. Germline CDR1 SGHVS, CDR2 FQNEAQ. The V and J ends lost 0 bases and 4 bases respectively, with 15 bases between them. The CDR3 has 16 amino acids. DNA for the CDR3: TGTGCCAGCAGCTTAGCCCCCATTTGGCAATCCTATGGCTACACCTTC. It is translated as CASSLAPIWQSYGYTF.

V usage is TRBV6-4 and J usage is TRBJ1-5; D remains unclear. The V and J ends lost 3 bases and 1 base respectively, with 4 bases between them. This CDR3 is 13 amino acids long. Germline assignment: CDR1 MRHNA and CDR2 SNTAGT. Here the CDR3 DNA reads TGTGCCAGCAGTGAGGAGAGCAATCAGCCCCAGCATTTT. Its translation is CASSEESNQPQHF.

J is TRBJ2-2 and V is TRBV9, with D possibly matching TRBD2 (5 bases). In germline, CDR1 is SGDLS, CDR2 YYNGEE. Trimming removed 0 bases at V and 7 bases at J, with 10 bases between. The CDR3 is 14 residues long. CDR3 nucleotides: TGTGCCAGCAGCGTAGCCACGGGAATCGGGGAGCTGTTTTTT. Its translation is CASSVATGIGELFF.

The rearrangement uses TRBV7-3 and TRBJ2-2; unclear D gene. Germline V gene sequence: CDR1 SGHTA, CDR2 FQGTGA. This CDR3 region has 13 residues. The germline V and J ends were trimmed by 0 bases and 7 bases, with 6 bases remaining between them. The CDR3 sequence is CASSLTAVGELFF. The CDR3 DNA follows: TGTGCCAGCAGCTTAACGGCCGTCGGGGAGCTGTTTTTT.

The chain couples TRBV6-5 to TRBJ1-5, with no clear D. This CDR3 spans 13 amino acids. Germline V gene data show CDR1 as MNHEY and CDR2 as SVGAGI. Trimming left V 0 bases short and J 5 bases short, with 5 bases between. CDR3 loop: CASSYSAYQPQHF. The DNA for the CDR3 is TGTGCCAGCAGTTACTCGGCTTATCAGCCCCAGCATTTT.

The chain recombines TRBV5-5 with TRBJ1-1; no firm D call. The CDR3 length is 13 residues. The V gene lost 2 bases and the J gene lost 10 bases, with 15 bases spanning the gap. Germline assignment: CDR1 SGHKS and CDR2 YYEKEE (reference sequence). CDR3 amino acids: CASSFVRGSGAFF. DNA for the CDR3: TGTGCCAGCAGCTTCGTACGGGGTTCAGGAGCTTTCTTT. Based on the CDR3 plus reference TRBV5-5 and TRBJ1-1, the full variable domain is DAGVTQSPTHLIKTRGQQVTLRCSPISGHKSVSWYQQVLGQGPQFIFQYYEKEERGRGNFPDRFSARQFPNYSSELNVNALLLGDSALYLCASSFVRGSGAFFGQGTRLTVV.

The rearrangement uses TRBV18 and TRBJ1-2; no clear D gene. The germline V gene has CDR1 KGHSH and CDR2 LQKENI. V lost 3 bases and J lost 0, with 11 bases in between. This CDR3 is built from 15 residues. CDR3 amino acids: CASSPLDTSNYGYTF. DNA of the CDR3: TGTGCCAGCTCACCTTTAGACACATCTAACTATGGCTACACCTTC.

This chain uses TRBV10-2 with TRBJ2-7; 8 positions agree with TRBD1. The length of the CDR3 is 16 residues. Germline trimming cut 2 bases from V and 4 bases from J; bases unmatched to any gene: 10. The V gene's germline CDR1 is WSHSY and CDR2 SAAADI. The DNA of the CDR3 is TGCGCCAGCAGTGAGAAGGTCGGCCAGGGGGCATACGAGCAGTACTTC. It yields the protein CASSEKVGQGAYEQYF.

The chain carries TRBV12-3 or TRBV12-4 and TRBJ2-2; 7 nucleotides match TRBD1. The CDR3 runs to 13 residues. The V gene end was trimmed by 6 bases and the J gene end by 4 bases; junction bases not matched to a gene: 2. The CDR3 DNA follows: TGTGCCAGCAGGGGACAGTCCACCGGGGAGCTGTTTTTT. The encoded protein is CASRGQSTGELFF.